The present T cell receptor beta chain was sequenced within a study of T cell repertoires in cytomegalovirus infection. Study summary: The public TCR beta signatures pointed to both CMV infection and matching HLA type.

As for this clonotype: Its antigen is currently unknown.

The V end was cut by 1 base, the J end by 4 bases, with 14 bases between. CDR1 SGHRS and CDR2 YFSETQ come from the germline V gene. CDR3 length: 15 residues. Notes on the study in general: The ex vivo response was dominated by HLA-C-restricted CMV-specific TCR beta clonotypes. Frequencies of public TCR beta families were cumulated, and this identified carriers of CMV plus the relevant HLA.

TCRdb ran MiXCR on the reads and lists one entry per CDR3 protein. Of 270,000 or so distinct CDR3 sequences in the sample, approximately 17% were seen once. This rearrangement joins TRBV5-1 to TRBJ1-1, with a tentative D call TRBD1 (6 bases). The material sequenced was CD8+ T cells from PBMCs. This clonotype was obtained from a human donor in good health (CMV status not recorded). Some clones in this sample may be carry-over from other donors' samples. The CDR3 loop reads CASSLRLPGVTEAFF. The CDR3 bases are TGCGCCAGCAGCTTGAGGCTTCCAGGGGTCACTGAAGCTTTCTTT.